This entry is about one TCR beta chain. The antigen remains unidentified. This entry is derived from a study of PD-1 blockade in classical Hodgkin lymphoma. Assay: immunoSEQ multiplex PCR; the TCRdb copy retains only in-frame clones and omits some. Of about 51,000 clones in the sample, 70% to 80% were seen once. Trimming removed 10 bases at V and 2 bases at J, with 8 bases between. Germline lookup yields CDR1 ENHRY and CDR2 SYGVKD. The CDR3 runs to 11 residues. General observations from the study: In newly diagnosed patients, baseline TCR diversity was reportedly below that of healthy donors. By C4D1 there was a significant rise in CD4+ TCR diversity but not in CD8+ TCR diversity. Baseline diversity resembling that of newly diagnosed patients was seen in complete responders.

Time point meaning: cycle 4 day 1 (C4D1), after five to seven weeks of nivolumab. Following autologous stem cell transplantation, relapse occurred in every patient, and exposure to brentuximab vedotin varied. Progressive disease, partial response or complete response was each patient's best response. This TCR derives from a human donor with classical Hodgkin lymphoma. The genes are TRBV10-3 and TRBJ1-2; no definite D call. Sequenced here: peripheral blood mononuclear cells (PBMCs), sampled before the fourth cycle of nivolumab. Here the CDR3 DNA reads TGTGCCACTACAGCCAACTATGGCTACACCTTC. It yields the protein CATTANYGYTF.